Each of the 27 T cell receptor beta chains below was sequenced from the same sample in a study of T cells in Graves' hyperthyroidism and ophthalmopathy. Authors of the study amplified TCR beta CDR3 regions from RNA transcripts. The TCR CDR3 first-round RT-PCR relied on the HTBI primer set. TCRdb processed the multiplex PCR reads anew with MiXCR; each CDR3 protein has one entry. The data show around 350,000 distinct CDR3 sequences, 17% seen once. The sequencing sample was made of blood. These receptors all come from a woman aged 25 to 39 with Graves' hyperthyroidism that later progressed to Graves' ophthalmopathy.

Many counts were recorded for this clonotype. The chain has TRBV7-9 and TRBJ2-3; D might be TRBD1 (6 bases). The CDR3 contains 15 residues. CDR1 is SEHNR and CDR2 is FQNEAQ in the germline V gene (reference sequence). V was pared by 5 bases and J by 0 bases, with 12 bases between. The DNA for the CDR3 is TGTGCCAGCAGCGCTTCAGGGGATAGCACAGATACGCAGTATTTT. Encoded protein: CASSASGDSTDTQYF. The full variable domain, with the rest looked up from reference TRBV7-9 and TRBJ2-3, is DTGVSQNPRHKITKRGQNVTFRCDPISEHNRLYWYRQTLGQGPEFLTYFQNEAQLEKSRLLSDRFSAERPKGSFSTLEIQRTEQGDSAMYLCASSASGDSTDTQYFGPGTRLTVL.

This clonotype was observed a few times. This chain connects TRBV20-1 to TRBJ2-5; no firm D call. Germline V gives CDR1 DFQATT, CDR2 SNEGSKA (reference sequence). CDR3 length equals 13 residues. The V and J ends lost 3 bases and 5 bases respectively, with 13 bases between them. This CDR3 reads CSASSRVGETQYF. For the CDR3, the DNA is TGCAGTGCTAGTAGTCGGGTTGGGGAGACCCAGTACTTC.

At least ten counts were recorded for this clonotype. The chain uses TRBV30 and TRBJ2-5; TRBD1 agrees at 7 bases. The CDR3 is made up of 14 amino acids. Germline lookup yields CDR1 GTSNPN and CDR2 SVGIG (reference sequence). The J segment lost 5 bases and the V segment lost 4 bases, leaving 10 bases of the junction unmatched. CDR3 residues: CAWNRGGSAETQYF. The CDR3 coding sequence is TGTGCCTGGAATCGAGGGGGCTCCGCGGAGACCCAGTACTTC.

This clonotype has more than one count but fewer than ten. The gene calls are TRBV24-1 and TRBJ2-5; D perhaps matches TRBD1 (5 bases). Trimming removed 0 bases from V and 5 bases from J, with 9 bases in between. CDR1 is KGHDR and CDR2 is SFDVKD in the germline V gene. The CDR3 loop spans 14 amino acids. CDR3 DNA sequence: TGTGCCACCAGTGATTTGAGCAGGGATGAGACCCAGTACTTC. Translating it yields CATSDLSRDETQYF.

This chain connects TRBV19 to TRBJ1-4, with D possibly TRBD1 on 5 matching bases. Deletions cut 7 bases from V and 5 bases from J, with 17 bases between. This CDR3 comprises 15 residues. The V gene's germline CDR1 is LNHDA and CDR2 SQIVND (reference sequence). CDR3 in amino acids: CASTPPGGLNEKLFF. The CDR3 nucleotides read TGTGCCAGTACTCCTCCCGGGGGTTTGAATGAAAAACTGTTTTTT.

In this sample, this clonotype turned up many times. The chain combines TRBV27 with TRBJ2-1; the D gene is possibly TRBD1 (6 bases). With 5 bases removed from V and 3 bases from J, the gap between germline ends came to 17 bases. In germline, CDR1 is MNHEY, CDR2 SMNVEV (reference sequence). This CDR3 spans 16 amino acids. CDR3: CASSLSTGLDYNEQFF. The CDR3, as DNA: TGTGCCAGCAGTCTAAGTACAGGGTTGGACTACAATGAGCAGTTCTTC.

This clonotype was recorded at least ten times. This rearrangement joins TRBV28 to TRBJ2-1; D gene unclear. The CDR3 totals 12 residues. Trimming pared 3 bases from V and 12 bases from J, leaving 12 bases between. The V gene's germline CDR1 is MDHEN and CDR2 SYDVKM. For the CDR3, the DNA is TGTGCCAGCAGTTTGGCGCCACTACTGCAGTTCTTC. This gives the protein CASSLAPLLQFF.

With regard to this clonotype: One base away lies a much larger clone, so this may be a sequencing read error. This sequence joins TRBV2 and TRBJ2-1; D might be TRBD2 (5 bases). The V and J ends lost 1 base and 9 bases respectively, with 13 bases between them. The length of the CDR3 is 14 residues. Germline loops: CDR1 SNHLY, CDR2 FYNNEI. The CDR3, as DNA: TGTGCCAGCAGTGAAGTAGGTCCAGCGGTTGAGCAGTTCTTC. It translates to CASSEVGPAVEQFF.

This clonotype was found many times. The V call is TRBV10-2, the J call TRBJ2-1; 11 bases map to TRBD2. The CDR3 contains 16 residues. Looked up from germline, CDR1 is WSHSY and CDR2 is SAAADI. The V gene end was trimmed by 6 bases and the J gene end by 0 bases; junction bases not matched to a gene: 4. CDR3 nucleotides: TGCGCCAGCAGATATAGCGGGGGGGACTCCTACAATGAGCAGTTCTTC. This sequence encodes CASRYSGGDSYNEQFF.

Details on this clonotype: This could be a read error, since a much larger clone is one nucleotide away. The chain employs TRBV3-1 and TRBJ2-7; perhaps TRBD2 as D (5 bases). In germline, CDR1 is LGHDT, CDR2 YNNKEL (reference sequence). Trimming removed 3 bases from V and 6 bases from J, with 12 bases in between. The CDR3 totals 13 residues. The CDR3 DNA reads TGTGCCAGCAGCCACGGTACTAGTAGCGAGCAGTACTTC. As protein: CASSHGTSSEQYF.

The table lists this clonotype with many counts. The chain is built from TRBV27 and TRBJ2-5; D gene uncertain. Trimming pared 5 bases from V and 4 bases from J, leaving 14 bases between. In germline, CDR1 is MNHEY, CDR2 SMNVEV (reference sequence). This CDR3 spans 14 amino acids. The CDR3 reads CASSPSQKRETQYF. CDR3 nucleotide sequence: TGTGCCAGCAGTCCCTCTCAAAAACGAGAGACCCAGTACTTC.

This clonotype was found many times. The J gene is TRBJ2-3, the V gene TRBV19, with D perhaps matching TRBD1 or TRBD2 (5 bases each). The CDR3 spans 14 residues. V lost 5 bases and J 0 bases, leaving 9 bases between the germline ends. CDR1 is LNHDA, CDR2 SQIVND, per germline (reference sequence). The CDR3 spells CASSPGPSTDTQYF. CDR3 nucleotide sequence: TGTGCCAGTAGTCCGGGACCGAGCACAGATACGCAGTATTTT. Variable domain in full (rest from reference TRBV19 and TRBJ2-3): DGGITQSPKYLFRKEGQNVTLSCEQNLNHDAMYWYRQDPGQGLRLIYYSQIVNDFQKGDIAEGYSVSREKKESFPLTVTSAQKNPTAFYLCASSPGPSTDTQYFGPGTRLTVL.

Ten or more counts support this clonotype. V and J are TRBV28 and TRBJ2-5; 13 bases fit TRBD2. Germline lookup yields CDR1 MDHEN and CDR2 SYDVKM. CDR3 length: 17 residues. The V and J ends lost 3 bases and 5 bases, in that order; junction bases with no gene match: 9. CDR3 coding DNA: TGTGCCAGCAGTTTCGGACTAGCGGGGGCGCACGGGGAGACCCAGTACTTC. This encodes CASSFGLAGAHGETQYF.

For the CDR3, the DNA is TGTGCCAGCAGCCAAGATCAGGGAACCACAGATACGCAGTATTTT. Translating gives CASSQDQGTTDTQYF. The J gene is TRBJ2-3, the V gene TRBV3-1, with D tentatively TRBD1 (5 bases). The CDR3 extends over 15 amino acids. Germline loops: CDR1 LGHDT, CDR2 YNNKEL (reference sequence). Trimming cost V 0 bases and J 2 bases, with 9 bases left between them.

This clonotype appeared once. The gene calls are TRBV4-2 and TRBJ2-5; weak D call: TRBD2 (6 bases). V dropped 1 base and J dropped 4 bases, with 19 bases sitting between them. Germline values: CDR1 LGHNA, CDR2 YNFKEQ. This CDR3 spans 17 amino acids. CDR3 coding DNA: TGTGCCAGCAGCCAAGCGGGCGGGGCCGTCAAAAGAGAGACCCAGTACTTC. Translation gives CASSQAGGAVKRETQYF.

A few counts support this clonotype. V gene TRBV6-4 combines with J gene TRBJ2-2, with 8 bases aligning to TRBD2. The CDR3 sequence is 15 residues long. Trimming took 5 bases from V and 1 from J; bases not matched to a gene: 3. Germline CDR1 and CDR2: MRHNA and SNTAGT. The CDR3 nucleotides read TGTGCCAGCAGTTTTAGCGGGGTGAACACCGGGGAGCTGTTTTTT. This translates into CASSFSGVNTGELFF.

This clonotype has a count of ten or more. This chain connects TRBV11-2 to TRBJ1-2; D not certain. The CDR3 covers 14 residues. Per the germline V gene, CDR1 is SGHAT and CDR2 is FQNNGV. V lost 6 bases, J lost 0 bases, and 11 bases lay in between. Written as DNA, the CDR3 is TGTGCCAGCAGGAGGGTGAGAACTAACTATGGCTACACCTTC. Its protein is CASRRVRTNYGYTF.

The CDR3 DNA reads as TGTGCCAGCAGCTTCCCGGGCGGGCGGTGGAACACCGGGGAGCTGTTTTTT. Translated, it gives CASSFPGGRWNTGELFF. The V call is TRBV11-1, the J call TRBJ2-2, with D possibly being TRBD2 (5 bases). Germline V gene sequence: CDR1 SGHAT, CDR2 FQDESV (reference sequence). V gave up 3 bases and J gave up 1 base, with 15 bases separating them. The CDR3 is 17 residues long.

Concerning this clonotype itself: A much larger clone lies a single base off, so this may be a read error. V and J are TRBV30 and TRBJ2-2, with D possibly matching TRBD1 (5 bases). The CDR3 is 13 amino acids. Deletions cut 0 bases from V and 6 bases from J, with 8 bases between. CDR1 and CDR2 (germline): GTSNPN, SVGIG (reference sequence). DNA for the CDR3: TGTGCCTGGAGTGTAGGGGTTCCCGGGGAGCTGTTTTTT. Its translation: CAWSVGVPGELFF.

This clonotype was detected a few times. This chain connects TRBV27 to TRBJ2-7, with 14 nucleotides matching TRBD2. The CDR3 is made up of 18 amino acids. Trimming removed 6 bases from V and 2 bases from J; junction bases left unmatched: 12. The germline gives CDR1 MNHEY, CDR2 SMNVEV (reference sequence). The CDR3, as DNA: TGTGCCAGCAGAACCCCCGGGACTAGCGGGGGCTATCCCTACGAGCAGTACTTC. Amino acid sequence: CASRTPGTSGGYPYEQYF.

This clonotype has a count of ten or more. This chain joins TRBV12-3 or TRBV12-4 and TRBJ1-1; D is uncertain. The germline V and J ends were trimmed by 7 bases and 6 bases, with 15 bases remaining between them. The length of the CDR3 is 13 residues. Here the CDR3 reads CASTFSSKAEAFF. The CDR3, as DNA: TGTGCCAGCACCTTTTCTTCTAAAGCTGAAGCTTTCTTT.

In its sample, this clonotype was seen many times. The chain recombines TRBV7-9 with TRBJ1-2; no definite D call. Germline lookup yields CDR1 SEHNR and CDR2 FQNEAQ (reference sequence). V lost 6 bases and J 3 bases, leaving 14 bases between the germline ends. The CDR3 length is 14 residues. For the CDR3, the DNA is TGTGCCAGCAGTTCCGGACGGTCTTACTATGGCTACACCTTC. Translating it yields CASSSGRSYYGYTF. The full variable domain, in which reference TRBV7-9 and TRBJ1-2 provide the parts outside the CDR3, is DTGVSQNPRHKITKRGQNVTFRCDPISEHNRLYWYRQTLGQGPEFLTYFQNEAQLEKSRLLSDRFSAERPKGSFSTLEIQRTEQGDSAMYLCASSSGRSYYGYTFGSGTRLTVV.

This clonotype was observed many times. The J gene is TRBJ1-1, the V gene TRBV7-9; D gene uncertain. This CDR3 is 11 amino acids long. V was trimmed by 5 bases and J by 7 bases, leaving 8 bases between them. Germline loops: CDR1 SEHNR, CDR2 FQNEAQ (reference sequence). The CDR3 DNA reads TGTGCCAGCAGCCCCCCCGTTGAAGCTTTCTTT. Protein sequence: CASSPPVEAFF.

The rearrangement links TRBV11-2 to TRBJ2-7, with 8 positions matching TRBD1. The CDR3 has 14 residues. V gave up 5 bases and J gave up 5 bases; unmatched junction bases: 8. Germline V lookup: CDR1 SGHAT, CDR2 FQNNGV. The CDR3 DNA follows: TGTGCCAGCAGCCCAGGACAGGGCGACGACGAGCAGTACTTC. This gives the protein CASSPGQGDDEQYF.

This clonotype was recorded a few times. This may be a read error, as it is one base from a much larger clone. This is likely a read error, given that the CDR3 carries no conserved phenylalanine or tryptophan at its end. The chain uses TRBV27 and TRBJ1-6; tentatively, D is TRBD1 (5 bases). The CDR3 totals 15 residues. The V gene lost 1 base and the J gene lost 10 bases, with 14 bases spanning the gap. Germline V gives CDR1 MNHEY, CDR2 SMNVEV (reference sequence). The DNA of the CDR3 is TGTGCCAGCAGTTTATTAGGGGCTTTGGGGTCACCCCTCCACTTG. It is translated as CASSLLGALGSPLHL.

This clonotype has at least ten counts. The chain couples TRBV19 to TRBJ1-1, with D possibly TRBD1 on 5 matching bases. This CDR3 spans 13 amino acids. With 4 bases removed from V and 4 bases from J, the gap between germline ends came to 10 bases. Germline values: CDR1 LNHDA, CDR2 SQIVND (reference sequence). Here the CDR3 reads CASSRGRVTEAFF. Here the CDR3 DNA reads TGTGCCAGTAGTAGGGGGAGAGTCACTGAAGCTTTCTTT.

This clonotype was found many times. The CDR3 nucleotides read TGCGCCAGCAGCCAAGAATCCCAGGGGGCCGGGGAGCTGTTTTTT. Its translation: CASSQESQGAGELFF. The V and J genes are TRBV4-1 and TRBJ2-2; 7 positions agree with TRBD1. The CDR3 is 15 residues long. The ends lost 0 bases at V and 6 bases at J; junction bases unmatched: 4. Germline CDR1 reads MGHRA; CDR2 reads YSYEKL.